This T cell receptor (beta chain) is from a study of blood T cell repertoires in COVID-19. Study in general: COVID-19 samples, acute and convalescent, were from the United States, Italy and Spain. PBMCs, B-cell-depleted T cells, or T cells provided the cDNA or gDNA that made up the material.

Germline CDR1 SNHLY, CDR2 FYNNEI. With V trimmed by 7 bases and J by 6 bases, 5 bases remained unmatched. The CDR3 is made up of 12 amino acids. Generated by immunoSEQ multiplex PCR, the TCRdb table keeps only in-frame clones and is missing some. This table has about 81,000 clones, around 85% appearing once. The clonotype was recovered from a woman between 65 and 79 years old with acute or convalescent COVID-19. Specimen: peripheral blood. The rearrangement joins TRBV2 to TRBJ1-2, with 7 bases identical to TRBD1. CDR3 loop: CASMRTGDGYTF. Written as DNA, the CDR3 is TGTGCCAGCATGCGCACAGGGGATGGCTACACCTTC.